This TCR beta chain was identified in a study of blood T cell repertoires in COVID-19. Turning to the study itself: Sources were T cells, B-cell-depleted T cells, or PBMCs; the material itself was cDNA or gDNA.

The V segment lost 4 bases and the J segment 1 base; nucleotides outside the gene matches: 8. This CDR3 contains 17 residues. In germline, CDR1 is PRHDT, CDR2 FYEKMQ (reference sequence). In the original processing: How many nucleated cells were present was estimated from reference gene primer amplification. Here immunoSEQ multiplex PCR was the method, and the copy in TCRdb shows in-frame clones only, minus some. From that table come the V and J calls and clone size; the DNA was used to work out D and trimming. The sample records under 60,000 clones, 85% being singletons. Material for sequencing was peripheral blood. This clonotype was obtained from a human donor in a cohort sampled during active COVID-19. The gene calls are TRBV13 and TRBJ2-3; the match to TRBD2 covers 10 bases. CDR3 coding DNA: TGTGCCAGCAGCTCCCAACCTAGCGGGAGCCGCACAGATACGCAGTATTTT. It encodes CASSSQPSGSRTDTQYF.